The present T cell receptor (beta chain) was sequenced within a study of regulatory T cells in long-lasting Graves disease. Arm-PCR with iRepertoire HTBI primers amplified the CDR3 regions for these TCR beta libraries. TCRdb passed the multiplex PCR reads through MiXCR, listing each CDR3 protein once. The data contain about 370,000 distinct CDR3 sequences, less than 20% of them seen just once; the ten biggest clones take up 20% to 25%. Study observations and caveats: Sample size, which was small, may have reduced accuracy. Persistent disease exhibited a predilection for TRBV28, TRBJ1-2 and TRBJ2-5.

This clonotype was counted at least ten times. Its specificity is unknown. Noted time point: newly diagnosed GD, antithyroid drugs for less than 3 months. PBMC-extracted RNA yielded the TCR library. Patients met American Thyroid Association criteria for Graves' disease. CDR1 is SGHAT and CDR2 is FQDESV in the germline V gene (reference sequence). The V end lost 2 bases, the J end lost 5 bases, and 12 bases lay between the germline ends. The CDR3 length is 15 residues. The rearrangement uses TRBV11-1 and TRBJ2-2; unclear D gene. The source was peripheral blood mononuclear cells (PBMCs), collected at new diagnosis, from a patient treated with antithyroid drugs. The sequence was collected from a female donor with Graves disease. CDR3 amino acids: CASSLRLLDTGELFF. CDR3 nucleotide sequence: TGTGCCAGCAGCTTAAGGCTGCTAGATACCGGGGAGCTGTTTTTT.